The T cell receptor beta chain described here comes from a study of response to subunit inactivated influenza vaccine. Study results and caveats: After each seasonal influenza vaccination, few new T cells are recruited, the authors suggested.

The length of the CDR3 is 18 residues. Per germline, CDR1 SGHKS and CDR2 YYEKEE (reference sequence). The J segment lost 2 bases and the V segment lost 0 bases, leaving 14 bases of the junction unmatched. MiXCR, applied by TCRdb to the RT-PCR reads, yields one record per CDR3 protein. The sample holds roughly 780,000 distinct CDR3 sequences, about 18% seen once. This clonotype came up once. Its antigen is undetermined. This chain connects TRBV5-5 to TRBJ2-7, with 7 positions matching TRBD1. The sequencing used PBMCs from blood, collected roughly 5 days after vaccination. The TCR originated in a man over 45 who received an inactivated influenza vaccine. The CDR3 sequence: CASSLDLPGQRLPYEQYF. CDR3 nucleotides: TGTGCCAGCAGCTTGGATCTCCCGGGACAGCGTCTTCCCTACGAGCAGTACTTC. The whole variable domain, filled in from reference TRBV5-5 and TRBJ2-7, reads DAGVTQSPTHLIKTRGQQVTLRCSPISGHKSVSWYQQVLGQGPQFIFQYYEKEERGRGNFPDRFSARQFPNYSSELNVNALLLGDSALYLCASSLDLPGQRLPYEQYFGPGTRLTVT.